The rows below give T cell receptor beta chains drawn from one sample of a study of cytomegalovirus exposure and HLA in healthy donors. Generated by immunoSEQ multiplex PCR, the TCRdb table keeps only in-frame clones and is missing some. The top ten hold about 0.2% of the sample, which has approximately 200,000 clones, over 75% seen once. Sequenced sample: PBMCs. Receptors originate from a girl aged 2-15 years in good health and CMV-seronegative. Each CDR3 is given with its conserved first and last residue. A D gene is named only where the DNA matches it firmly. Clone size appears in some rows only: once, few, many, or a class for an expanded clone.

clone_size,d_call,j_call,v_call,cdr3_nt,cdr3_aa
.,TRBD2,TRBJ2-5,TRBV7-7,TGTGCCAGCAGCTTCGCGGGGGGCCAAGAGACCCAGTACTTC,CASSFAGGQETQYF
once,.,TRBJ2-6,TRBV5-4,TGTGCCAGCAGCCCACTCTCCAGGGCTGGGGCCAACGTCCTGACTTTC,CASSPLSRAGANVLTF
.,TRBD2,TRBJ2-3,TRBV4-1,TGCGCCAGCGGAGAAGCGGGAGTAGATACGCAGTATTTT,CASGEAGVDTQYF
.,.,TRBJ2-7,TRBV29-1,TGCAGCGTTCAGACCCGGGACACCCCCTCCTACGAGCAGTACTTC,CSVQTRDTPSYEQYF
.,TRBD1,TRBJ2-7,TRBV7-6,TGTGCCAGCAGCCCCCCTGGGACAGTGCCCCACGAGCAGTACTTC,CASSPPGTVPHEQYF
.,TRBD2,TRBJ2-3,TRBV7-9,TGTGCCAGCAGATTAGGGACTAGCGGGCCTCATACGCAGTACTTT,CASRLGTSGPHTQYF
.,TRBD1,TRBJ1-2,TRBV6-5,TGTGCCAGCAGTTACTCGGGAACAGGGGGCCCCACCTTC,CASSYSGTGGPTF
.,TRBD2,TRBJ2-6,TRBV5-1,TGCGCCAGCTCGACCGGGACTACGATCTCTGGGGCCAACGTCCTGACTTTC,CASSTGTTISGANVLTF
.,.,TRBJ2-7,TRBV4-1,TGCGCCAGCAGCCAAGATAGGAGCTCCTACGAGCAGTACTTC,CASSQDRSSYEQYF
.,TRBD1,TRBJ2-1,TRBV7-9,TGTGCCAGCAGCTTAGATATCTGGCGGTGGGGACAGGGCAACAATGAGCAGTTCTTC,CASSLDIWRWGQGNNEQFF
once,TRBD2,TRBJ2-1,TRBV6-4,TGTGCCAGCAGCGTTTCTAGCGGGGACTACAATGAGCAGTTCTTC,CASSVSSGDYNEQFF
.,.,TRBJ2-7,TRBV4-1,TGCGCCAGCAGCCAAAAACAGGGTGGAAACTACGAGCAGTACTTC,CASSQKQGGNYEQYF
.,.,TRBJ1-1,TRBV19,TGTGCCAGTAAAGGGAGTTTGACTGAAGCTTTCTTT,CASKGSLTEAFF
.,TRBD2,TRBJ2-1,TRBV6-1,TGTGCCAGCAGTGAACGGGGACTAGCGGGAGGAAATGAGCAGTTCTTC,CASSERGLAGGNEQFF
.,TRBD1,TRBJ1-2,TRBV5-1,TGCGCCAGCAAAATACAGGGGAACCCTAACTATGGCTACACCTTC,CASKIQGNPNYGYTF
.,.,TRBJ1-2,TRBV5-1,TGCGCCAGCAGCTTGGCCGCAGGGGATGACTACACCTTC,CASSLAAGDDYTF
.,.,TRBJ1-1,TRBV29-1,TGCAGCGTTGGTGGTGGGGGGTACATGAACACTGAAGCTTTCTTT,CSVGGGGYMNTEAFF
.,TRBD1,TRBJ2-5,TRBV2,TGTGCCAGCAAGGGACAGAAAGAGACCCAGTACTTC,CASKGQKETQYF
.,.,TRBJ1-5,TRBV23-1,TGCGCCAGCAGTCGGAACGGGTGGGATCAGCCCCAGCATTTT,CASSRNGWDQPQHF
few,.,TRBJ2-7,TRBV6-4,TGTGCCAGCCCGACGACAGGTAAAACCTACGAGCAGTACTTC,CASPTTGKTYEQYF
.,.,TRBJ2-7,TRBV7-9,TGTGCCAGCAGCCTGGGACTGGCCTACGAGCAGTACTTC,CASSLGLAYEQYF
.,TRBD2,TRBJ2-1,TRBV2,TGTGCCAGCAGGGAGGCCGGGACTAGCTACAATGAGCAGTTCTTC,CASREAGTSYNEQFF
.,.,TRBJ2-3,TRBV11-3,TGTGCCAGCAGCTCCAGGGGGGCTAGCACAGATACGCAGTATTTT,CASSSRGASTDTQYF
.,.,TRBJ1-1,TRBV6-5,TGTGCCAGCAGTAGGACACCCGAGAACACTGAAGCTTTCTTT,CASSRTPENTEAFF